This T cell receptor beta chain was recorded in a study of blood T cells in healthy people across ages. The CDR3 sequence is 15 residues long. Germline loops: CDR1 DFQATT, CDR2 SNEGSKA (reference sequence). V shed 0 bases, J shed 0 bases, and the junction held 3 bases outside the gene matches. PBMCs numbering at least 7 million were isolated per sample. Primers used in a second PCR of roughly 6 to 12 cycles were a sample-barcoded 5' primer and a J-beta primer mix. A tag from a template-switch adaptor with 12 random nucleotides marked each cDNA molecule. One entry per CDR3 protein results from TCRdb running MiXCR on the 5' RACE reads. This sample has about 510,000 distinct CDR3 sequences, with roughly a quarter found just once. This sample was also put to use in a study of T cells of mothers and their children. That work contributes: Approximately 2.7 million TCR beta reads per child versus over 9 million per mother. Thymic selection molds TCR recombination output in a comparable way in related and unrelated pairs.

The chain uses TRBV20-1 and TRBJ2-7; 9 positions match TRBD2. The receptor's source is a boy between 2 and 15 years old in good health. The material sequenced was blood. The CDR3 DNA sequence: TGCAGTGCTAGAGATTTGCGGGGGGGCTCCTACGAGCAGTACTTC. This sequence encodes CSARDLRGGSYEQYF.